By its share, the clone carrying this T cell receptor (beta chain) is medium-sized. Antigen: not known. The germline gives CDR1 MDHEN, CDR2 SYDVKM. The CDR3 sequence is 12 residues long. V trimming: 6 bases; J trimming: 9 bases; junction bases outside the gene matches: 3. TCRdb reprocessed the reads via MiXCR and lists one record per CDR3 protein. The sample shows 300,000 to 400,000 distinct CDR3 sequences, around a quarter of them seen only once. The data belong to a study of T cell repertoires in cytomegalovirus infection. About the study: Use of recently identified HLA-C-restricted and well-studied HLA-B-restricted CMV epitopes was part of the study. CMV infection and matching HLA type were both indicated by public TCR beta signatures. The study's findings and limits: Clonotype analysis showed dominance of the ex vivo response by HLA-C-restricted CMV-specific TCR beta clonotypes.

The sample was cultured PBMCs, taken from culture after CMV antigen stimulation. The TCR originated in a human donor in good health (CMV status not recorded). Some clones in this sample may be carry-over from other donors' samples. The rearrangement joins TRBV28 to TRBJ2-1; TRBD1 aligns across 9 bases. The CDR3 region has the DNA TGTGCCAGCAGGCTGACAGGGGGTGAGCAGTTCTTC. It specifies CASRLTGGEQFF.